The rows below give T cell receptor beta chains drawn from one sample of a study of blood T cell repertoires in COVID-19. The repertoire was sequenced with immunoSEQ multiplex PCR; TCRdb's copy has only in-frame clones and lacks some. The table shows about 100,000 clones, with roughly 87% occurring only once. Sequencing was performed on peripheral blood. The receptor source for this set is a woman aged 60 to 75 with acute or convalescent COVID-19. CDR3s include the opening cysteine and the closing phenylalanine or tryptophan. The D gene is left open where the match is weak. The listing skips clone size in some rows; elsewhere it reads once, few, many or a size class.

CDR3aa	CDR3nt	v_gene	j_gene	d_gene	abundance
CASSSWDTTLYTDTQYF	TGTGCCAGCAGCTCTTGGGACACCACTCTATACACAGATACGCAGTATTTT	TRBV7-9	TRBJ2-3	NA	NA
CASSPYLSGSSYNEQFF	TGTGCCAGCAGCCCTTACTTGAGCGGGAGCTCCTACAATGAGCAGTTCTTC	TRBV7-2	TRBJ2-1	TRBD2	NA
CASSLATSGKIRNEQFF	TGTGCCAGCAGTTTAGCGACTAGCGGGAAGATCCGTAATGAGCAGTTCTTC	TRBV27	TRBJ2-1	TRBD2	NA
CASSKPGITDTQYF	TGTGCCAGCAGCAAACCCGGGATCACAGATACGCAGTATTTT	TRBV11-2	TRBJ2-3	NA	NA
CASSPSLAGNEQFF	TGTGCCAGCAGCCCTAGTCTAGCGGGCAATGAGCAGTTCTTC	TRBV7-3	TRBJ2-1	TRBD2	NA
CAWEGVGGRDEQFF	TGTGCCTGGGAGGGGGTCGGCGGGAGAGATGAGCAGTTCTTC	TRBV30	TRBJ2-1	NA	NA
CASSQDLVGGGGNEKLFF	TGTGCCAGCAGCCAAGATCTTGTGGGAGGGGGGGGAAATGAAAAACTGTTTTTT	TRBV3-1/TRBV3-2	TRBJ1-4	NA	NA
CATGGGANYGYTF	TGTGCCACCGGAGGCGGGGCTAACTATGGCTACACCTTC	TRBV15	TRBJ1-2	NA	NA
CASSLYEAFF	TGTGCCAGCAGCTTATATGAAGCTTTCTTT	TRBV7-9	TRBJ1-1	NA	NA
CATKLGQSTDTQYF	TGTGCCACCAAGCTGGGACAAAGCACAGATACGCAGTATTTT	TRBV19	TRBJ2-3	NA	once